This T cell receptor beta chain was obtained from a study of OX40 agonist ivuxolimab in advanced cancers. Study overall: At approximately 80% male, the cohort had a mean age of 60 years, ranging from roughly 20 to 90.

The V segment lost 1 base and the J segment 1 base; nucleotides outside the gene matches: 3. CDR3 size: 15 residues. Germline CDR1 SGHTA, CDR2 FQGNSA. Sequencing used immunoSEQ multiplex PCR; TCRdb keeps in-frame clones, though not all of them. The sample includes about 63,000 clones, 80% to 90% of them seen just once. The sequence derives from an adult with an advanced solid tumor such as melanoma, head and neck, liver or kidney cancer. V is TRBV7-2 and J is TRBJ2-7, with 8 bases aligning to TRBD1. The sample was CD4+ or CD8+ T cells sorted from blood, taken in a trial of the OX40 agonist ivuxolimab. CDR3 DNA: TGTGCCAGCAGCTTAGTATGGACAGGGTCCTACGAGCAGTACTTC. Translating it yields CASSLVWTGSYEQYF.